This TCR beta chain is drawn from a study of blood T cell repertoires in COVID-19. Profiling relied on immunoSEQ multiplex PCR, and the TCRdb table lists in-frame clones only, not all of them. This sample has about 140,000 clones, with 84% found just once. Participants came from roughly 23 US areas, aged about 18 to 90 years. The CDR3 extends over 16 amino acids. Germline V gene sequence: CDR1 MNHEY, CDR2 SVGAGI. V lost 4 bases, J lost 1 base, and 4 bases stayed unmatched. The sample taken for sequencing was PBMCs or T cells enriched from blood (not recorded which). V is TRBV6-5 and J is TRBJ1-5; 10 positions match TRBD1. This clonotype was sampled from a woman aged 50 to 60 with acute COVID-19. DNA of the CDR3: TGTGCCAGCAGTTCCGGACAGGGGGGGAGCAATCAGCCCCAGCATTTT. It is translated as CASSSGQGGSNQPQHF.